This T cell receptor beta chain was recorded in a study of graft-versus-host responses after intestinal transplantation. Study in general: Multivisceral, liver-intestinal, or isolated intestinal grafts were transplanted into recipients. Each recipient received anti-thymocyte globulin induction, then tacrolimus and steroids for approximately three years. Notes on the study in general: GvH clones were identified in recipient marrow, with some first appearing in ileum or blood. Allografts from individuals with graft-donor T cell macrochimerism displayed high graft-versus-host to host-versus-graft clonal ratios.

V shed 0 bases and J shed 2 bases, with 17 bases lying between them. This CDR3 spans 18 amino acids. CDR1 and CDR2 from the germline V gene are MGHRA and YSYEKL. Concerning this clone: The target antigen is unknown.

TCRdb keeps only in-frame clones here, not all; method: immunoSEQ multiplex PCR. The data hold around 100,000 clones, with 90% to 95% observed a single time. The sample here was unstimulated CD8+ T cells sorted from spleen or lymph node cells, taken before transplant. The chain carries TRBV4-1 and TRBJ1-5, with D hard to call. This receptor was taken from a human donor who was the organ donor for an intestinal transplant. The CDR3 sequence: CASSQDGPVNGGNQPQHF. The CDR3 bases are TGCGCCAGCAGCCAAGATGGTCCTGTTAATGGAGGCAATCAGCCCCAGCATTTT.